This TCR beta chain was sequenced during a study of blood T cell repertoires in COVID-19. For the study at large: T cells, B-cell-depleted T cells, or PBMCs provided the cDNA or gDNA that served as material.

Under the authors' procedure: Reference gene primer amplification in the assay estimated nucleated cell counts. Some clones are missing from TCRdb's copy, which holds only in-frame ones; the method was immunoSEQ multiplex PCR. V and J calls and clone size are given by that table; D and trimming were obtained from the DNA. Seen here are over 150,000 clones, approximately 87% observed once, and the top ten hold just under 0.9%. Sequenced input: peripheral blood. This sequence originates from a woman aged 18-29 years who had recovered from COVID-19.

The CDR3 here is CASSSQNTIYF. CDR3 nucleotides: TGTGCCAGCAGCTCCCAAAACACCATATATTTT. The V call is TRBV7-8, the J call TRBJ1-3; D unresolved. The V gene's germline CDR1 is SGHVS and CDR2 FQNEAQ. The CDR3 is 11 residues long. V was clipped by 4 bases and J by 6 bases, with 4 bases between them.